This record covers a single T cell receptor (beta chain). Its target antigen remains unknown. One base away there is no much larger clone; base qualities are not given. Using the deep immunoSEQ assay, TCR CDR3 regions were amplified from genomic DNA by multiplex PCR. Extracted genomic DNA from each cell subset was distributed evenly across all wells of several immunoSEQ 96-well plates, and each plate was treated as a replicate. For sorted subsets, each replicate PCR was loaded with approximately 190 ng genomic DNA, equivalent to approximately 33,000 T cell genomes. The purified libraries were quantified using a Qubit 3.0 fluorometer, sized with a Bioanalyzer 2100, and then quantified again using the KAPA Library Quantification kit. A separate single-read 150-cycle Illumina NextSeq 550 flow cell was used to sequence each immunoSEQ 96-well plate. Concerning the study's data processing: The immunoSEQ output contained only junctional sequences without quality scores, so filtering could not match that applied to full-length reads. To assign V/J genes and CDR3, sequences were annotated against IMGT germline references using PyIR, a Python wrapper for IgBLAST v1.9. Reads were removed for weak V/J assignments (E-value above 1e-6), missing CDR3, stop codons, out-of-frame junctions, or ambiguous translated residues. A V3J clonotype was defined by an identical inferred V gene, J gene, and CDR3 amino acid sequence. Percentage overlap between repertoires was calculated by dividing the number of shared unique clonotypes by the size of the smaller repertoire. Three approaches were used to assess repertoire richness: RTK rarefaction, the Chao1 estimator, and Recon v2.1 estimates of unobserved clonotypes. Generation probabilities were computed with OLGA for all TCRbeta clonotypes obtained by the gDNA method from four donors. Entries here come from immuneACCESS through TCRdb and include only in-frame sequences with V and J called. Some clones fail to appear in such tables; in the studies checked, an unresolved V gene covers under half of the shortfall, and the cause of the remainder is unknown. V and J calls and clone size are given by that table; D and trimming were obtained from the DNA. This sample has around 2.5 million clones in its table, and under 95% of those were observed once. More than 0.35% of the sample rests with the top ten.

Donors were healthy HIV-negative adults with no recently reported acute infections or vaccinations. Every donor was a Caucasian adult living in Nashville, Tennessee, USA. CD4+ T cells were enriched through magnetic negative selection, after which naive cells were positively selected on CD45RA and the remaining negative fraction served as the memory subset. Blood was collected by leukapheresis, and PBMCs were isolated by Ficoll-Histopaque density gradient centrifugation and then cryopreserved in liquid nitrogen vapor phase. Purity and quantity of every magnetically sorted T cell population were checked by analytical flow cytometry. Each sorted fraction had its genomic DNA isolated and then quantified by UV absorbance on a Nanodrop 2000c. Reading the germline V gene gives CDR1 MDHEN and CDR2 SYDVKM. Counted from cysteine to phenylalanine, this CDR3 has 15 amino acids. This entry keeps only the CDR3 DNA: 45 bases, framed from base 1. Unmatched junction bases come to 3, with V trimmed by 5 bases and J by 1 base.

The sample originates from a study of shared clonotypes between healthy human individuals (TCRdb year 2020). For the study in its entirety: A couple of women and a few men aged 18 to 49 years were included in the cohort. For each donor, CD4 naive and CD4 memory were each given three plates, CD8 naive was given two plates, and CD8 memory was given one plate. To estimate repertoire size and how much clonotypes are shared between individuals, the study performed deep sequencing of blood TCR repertoires from roughly five healthy adults. Libraries were prepared and TCR repertoires were sequenced by different laboratories using diverse techniques, in order to increase sequencing depth and limit assay-specific biases. Between about 0.94 and 8.9 billion PBMCs per donor were obtained by leukapheresis. The study at large found these results: Estimated clonotype richness was generally larger for naive than for memory subsets. Clonotypes shared by all four sorted-subset donors showed higher generation probabilities than non-shared clonotypes. Sampling was limited to blood, and TCR repertoires in tissue likely differ from TCR repertoires in blood. The genetic and exposure-history diversity represented was limited by the small number of donors. When a handful of donors were compared, the shared fraction of clonotypes was about 5% for naive CD4, around 3.6% for naive CD8, 2% to 2.5% for memory CD4, and 0.4% for memory CD8. Rarefaction of sorted-subset datasets indicated incomplete sequencing despite the large sequencing depth. Based on pairwise subsampling, the degree of clonotype sharing among donors was expected to be affected by sequencing depth.

Sequenced: naive CD4+ T cells from PBMCs. This specimen's cell subset or site label, per the study, means: CD45RA+ positively selected. The source of this sequence is a man in his late teens or twenties in good health. Some clones in this sample may be carry-over from other donors' samples. In this chain, TRBV28 is recombined with TRBJ2-4; 9 bases in between match TRBD1. The DNA reads as follows: TGTGCCAGCAGTCCACAGGGGGCGGCCAAAAACATTCAGTACTTC. Its translation is CASSPQGAAKNIQYF.